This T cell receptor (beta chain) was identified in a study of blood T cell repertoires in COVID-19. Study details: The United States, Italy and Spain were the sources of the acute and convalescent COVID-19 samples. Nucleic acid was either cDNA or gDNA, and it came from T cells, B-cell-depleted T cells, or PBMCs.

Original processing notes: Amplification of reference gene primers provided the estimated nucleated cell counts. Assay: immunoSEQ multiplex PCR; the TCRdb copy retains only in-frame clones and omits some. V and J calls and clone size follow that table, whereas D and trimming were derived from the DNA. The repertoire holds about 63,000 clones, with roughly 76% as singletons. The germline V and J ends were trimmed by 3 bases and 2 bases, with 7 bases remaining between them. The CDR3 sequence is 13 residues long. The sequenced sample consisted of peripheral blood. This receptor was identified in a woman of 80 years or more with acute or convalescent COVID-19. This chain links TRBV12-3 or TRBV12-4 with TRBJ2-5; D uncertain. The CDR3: CASSFVEQETQYF. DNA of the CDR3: TGTGCCAGCAGTTTCGTAGAACAAGAGACCCAGTACTTC.